Sequencing of this TCR beta chain was carried out in a study of T cells after yellow fever vaccination. Study context: Preparation of fractions with low cell numbers was performed using SMART-Seq v4 Ultra Low Input. Overall study findings and caveats: Boosting was followed by the reappearance of most primary-vaccination clones (around 95% CD4, 70% to 90% CD8). Weaker in magnitude, the secondary response showed a faster peak on day 5 versus 15.

Trimming stripped 7 bases from V and 2 bases from J, with 12 bases between. There are 13 residues in the CDR3. In regard to this clonotype: Its antigen remains unidentified.

From the 5' RACE reads, TCRdb called clonotypes with MiXCR, one entry per CDR3 protein. The repertoire holds about 510,000 distinct CDR3 sequences, with 21% as singletons. This chain uses TRBV12-3 or TRBV12-4 with TRBJ2-7, with D perhaps TRBD1 or TRBD2 (5 bases each). Material: PBMCs, obtained approximately 22 days after the first yellow fever vaccination. This receptor was obtained from a man aged 18 to 30 who received the YFV17D yellow fever vaccine. CDR3 sequence: CASTRDQPYEQYF. The CDR3 DNA sequence: TGTGCCAGCACACGGGACCAACCCTACGAGCAGTACTTC.